The sequence of this TCR beta chain was determined in a study of long-term antiretroviral therapy in people with HIV. General study results and limits: Adherence to ART, viral resistance and therapy changes lacked any data. Clones that had undergone expansion before ART dominated the repertoire at all time points.

In the case of this clone: The antigen remains unidentified.

About 1-10 million cryopreserved PBMC were held in samples before DNA extraction. Running of the v3.0 immunoSEQ assay took place at survey level. The sequencing target was 40,000-50,000 T-cell genomes per sample. The protocol was immunoSEQ multiplex PCR, while the TCRdb copy is restricted to in-frame clones and leaves out a portion. The sample has about 7,200 clones, 65% to 75% seen once. The specimen was unsorted PBMCs, collected approximately eleven months before starting antiretroviral therapy. This TCR derives from a man between 35 and 55 years old with HIV.

The CDR3 bases are TGTGCTAGTGGTCGGACAGGTCCCGGTTTTGAAGCTTTCTTT. Translation gives CASGRTGPGFEAFF. This rearrangement joins TRBV12-5 to TRBJ1-1; TRBD1 aligns across 7 bases. The CDR3 is 14 amino acids. V was pared by 5 bases and J by 7 bases, with 10 bases of the junction left unmatched. In germline, CDR1 is LGHNT, CDR2 FRNRAP. Based on the CDR3 plus reference TRBV12-5 and TRBJ1-1, the full variable domain is DARVTQTPRHKVTEMGQEVTMRCQPILGHNTVFWYRQTMMQGLELLAYFRNRAPLDDSGMPKDRFSAEMPDATLATLKIQPSEPRDSAVYFCASGRTGPGFEAFFGQGTRLTVV.